The clone carrying this T cell receptor beta chain was recorded a few times. The sample comes from a study of blood T cell repertoires in COVID-19. About the research overall: Sites across the United States, Italy and Spain contributed samples from acute and convalescent COVID-19. T cells, B-cell-depleted T cells, or PBMCs supplied cDNA or gDNA.

J lost 5 bases, V lost 2 bases, and 6 bases had no gene match. CDR1 is SGHRS, CDR2 YFSETQ, per germline. The CDR3 covers 15 residues. Methods used by the authors: How many nucleated cells were present was estimated from reference gene primer amplification. Sequencing was performed with immunoSEQ multiplex PCR; in TCRdb, only in-frame clones are kept and a portion is missing. V and J calls and clone size are copied from that table; D and trimming were computed from the DNA. The sample has about 40,000 clones, around 87% seen once. Sequencing was performed on peripheral blood. This TCR came from a man between 45 and 60 years old in a cohort sampled during active COVID-19. The chain joins TRBV5-1 to TRBJ2-3; 9 nucleotides agree with TRBD2. Here the CDR3 reads CASSFKREVGDTQYF. The CDR3 DNA is TGCGCCAGCAGCTTCAAGCGGGAGGTCGGAGATACGCAGTATTTT.